These 30 T cell receptor beta chains share one sample of origin, sequenced in a study of beta chain features in type 1 diabetes. Expressed TCRB transcripts were sequenced because the entire RNA isolate underwent reverse transcription. TCRdb's copy holds only in-frame clones and misses some; the assay was immunoSEQ multiplex PCR. The repertoire holds nearly 350,000 clones, with roughly 8% as singletons. Sample: central memory CD4+ T cells from blood. Every receptor here comes from a young woman in good health.

The J gene is TRBJ2-4, the V gene TRBV6-1; either TRBD1 or TRBD2 may fit D (6 bases each). Trimming pared 9 bases from V and 10 bases from J, leaving 13 bases between. This CDR3 has 11 residues. Germline V gene lookup returns CDR1 MNHNS and CDR2 SASEGT. The CDR3 loop is CASLVGGIQYF. The CDR3 nucleotides read TGTGCCAGTTTGGTAGGGGGGATTCAGTACTTC.

With regard to this clone: A read error may produce the germline difference seen at one junction end. This chain connects TRBV18 to TRBJ2-6; TRBD1 agrees at 7 bases. The germline CDR1 and CDR2 sequences are KGHSH and LQKENI. This CDR3 region has 16 residues. The CDR3 reads CASSPEGAAGANVLTF. The CDR3 DNA follows: TGTGCCAGTTCACCTGAGGGGGCCGCTGGGGCCAACGTCCTGACTTTC. The full variable domain, rest sourced from reference TRBV18 and TRBJ2-6, is NAGVMQNPRHLVRRRGQEARLRCSPMKGHSHVYWYRQLPEEGLKFMVYLQKENIIDESGMPKERFSAEFPKEGPSILRIQQVVRGDSAAYFCASSPEGAAGANVLTFGAGSRLTVL.

CDR3 bases: TGCAGCGTTGAGGGACAGGATTACTCCTACAATGAGCAGTTCTTC. Translation: CSVEGQDYSYNEQFF. The V and J genes are TRBV29-1 and TRBJ2-1; the match to TRBD1 covers 8 bases. The trim removed 3 bases at V and 0 bases at J, leaving 4 bases unmatched. Germline V gene sequence: CDR1 SQVTM, CDR2 ANQGSEA. The CDR3 spans 15 residues.

This clone was picked up a small number of times. V is TRBV7-8 and J is TRBJ2-5; D possibly matches TRBD1 or TRBD2 (5 bases each). V gave up 4 bases and J gave up 10 bases, with 19 bases separating them. CDR3 size: 14 residues. Germline CDR1 is SGHVS and CDR2 is FQNEAQ. Here the CDR3 DNA reads TGTGCCAGCAGCTATCGGGACCAACGCGCCGACCAGTACTTC. Translation gives CASSYRDQRADQYF. Drawing the rest from reference TRBV7-8 and TRBJ2-5, the complete variable domain is GAGVSQSPRYKVAKRGQDVALRCDPISGHVSLFWYQQALGQGPEFLTYFQNEAQLDKSGLPSDRFFAERPEGSVSTLKIQRTQQEDSAVYLCASSYRDQRADQYFGPGTRLLVL.

The chain combines TRBV11-2 with TRBJ2-5; D is tentatively TRBD1 or TRBD2 (5 bases each). V was clipped by 4 bases and J by 9 bases, with 9 bases between them. There are 11 residues in the CDR3. The germline V gene has CDR1 SGHAT and CDR2 FQNNGV. CDR3 amino acids: CASSSGPSQYF. The CDR3 DNA reads as TGTGCCAGCAGCTCGGGACCGTCCCAGTACTTC.

This clone came up a few times. The chain combines TRBV18 with TRBJ2-7, with TRBD2 matching 7 bases. Trimming removed 3 bases from V and 6 bases from J; junction bases left unmatched: 8. CDR3 size: 14 residues. Germline V gene sequence: CDR1 KGHSH, CDR2 LQKENI. The CDR3 sequence is CASSPLSGGGEQYF. As DNA, the CDR3 is TGTGCCAGCTCACCCCTCTCTGGGGGGGGCGAGCAGTACTTC.

In its sample, this clone was seen a few times. The CDR3 sequence: CASGMKWNTEAFF. DNA for the CDR3: TGTGCCAGCGGGATGAAGTGGAACACTGAAGCTTTCTTT. V and J are TRBV6-5 and TRBJ1-1; D unclear. Per germline, CDR1 MNHEY and CDR2 SVGAGI. Trimming removed 8 bases from V and 1 base from J, with 11 bases in between. This CDR3 contains 13 residues.

This clone was counted ten times or more. This chain links TRBV5-1 with TRBJ2-3, with D possibly being TRBD2 (5 bases). The CDR3 consists of 16 residues. Germline lookup yields CDR1 SGHRS and CDR2 YFSETQ. V was clipped by 0 bases and J by 2 bases, with 13 bases between them. The CDR3 region has the DNA TGCGCCAGCAGCTTGGCTCTGAGCGGTTACACAGATACGCAGTATTTT. This gives the protein CASSLALSGYTDTQYF.

This chain uses TRBV5-1 with TRBJ2-1; D remains ambiguous. The CDR3 runs 14 residues. Per the germline V gene, CDR1 is SGHRS and CDR2 is YFSETQ. V lost 2 bases and J lost 0, with 6 bases in between. CDR3 nucleotide sequence: TGCGCCAGCAGCTTCCAGAGCTCCTACAATGAGCAGTTCTTC. Its translation is CASSFQSSYNEQFF.

This clone has more than one count but fewer than ten. The CDR3 nucleotides are TGTGCCAGCAGCTCAAACGGGAGACTAGCGGGAAGTGAGCAGTACTTC. It is translated as CASSSNGRLAGSEQYF. The chain combines TRBV7-2 with TRBJ2-7; TRBD2 agrees at 11 bases. J gave up 7 bases and V 4 bases, and 12 bases lay outside the gene matches. The germline V gene has CDR1 SGHTA and CDR2 FQGNSA. The CDR3 extends over 16 amino acids. The complete variable domain, with remaining parts taken from reference TRBV7-2 and TRBJ2-7, reads GAGVSQSPSNKVTEKGKDVELRCDPISGHTALYWYRQSLGQGLEFLIYFQGNSAPDKSGLPSDRFSAERTGGSVSTLTIQRTQQEDSAVYLCASSSNGRLAGSEQYFGPGTRLTVT.

V and J are TRBV5-1 and TRBJ2-7; no clear D. Germline CDR1 reads SGHRS; CDR2 reads YFSETQ. The CDR3 has 13 amino acids. V was clipped by 0 bases and J by 3 bases, with 7 bases between them. The CDR3 region is CASSLVGSYEQYF. The CDR3 DNA is TGCGCCAGCAGCTTGGTAGGTAGCTACGAGCAGTACTTC. The full variable domain, in which reference TRBV5-1 and TRBJ2-7 provide the parts outside the CDR3, is KAGVTQTPRYLIKTRGQQVTLSCSPISGHRSVSWYQQTPGQGLQFLFEYFSETQRNKGNFPGRFSGRQFSNSRSEMNVSTLELGDSALYLCASSLVGSYEQYFGPGTRLTVT.

This clone turned up a few times. The chain joins TRBV7-3 to TRBJ2-1, with no clear D. The V and J ends lost 5 bases and 5 bases respectively, with 16 bases between them. The CDR3 runs to 15 residues. Germline V lookup: CDR1 SGHTA, CDR2 FQGTGA. The CDR3 coding sequence is TGTGCCAGCAGCCCGAATCGAGGTACCCACAATGAGCAGTTCTTC. This translates into CASSPNRGTHNEQFF. The complete variable domain, with remaining parts taken from reference TRBV7-3 and TRBJ2-1, reads GAGVSQTPSNKVTEKGKYVELRCDPISGHTALYWYRQSLGQGPEFLIYFQGTGAADDSGLPNDRFFAVRPEGSVSTLKIQRTERGDSAVYLCASSPNRGTHNEQFFGPGTRLTVL.

The gene calls are TRBV28 and TRBJ1-4; 10 nucleotides line up with TRBD1. CDR3 length: 14 amino acids. Looked up from germline, CDR1 is MDHEN and CDR2 is SYDVKM. Germline trimming cut 5 bases from V and 5 bases from J; bases unmatched to any gene: 2. The CDR3 sequence: CASSRTGGNEKLFF. CDR3 nucleotides: TGTGCCAGCAGTCGGACAGGGGGAAATGAAAAACTGTTTTTT.

This clone was observed a handful of times. V gene TRBV5-1 combines with J gene TRBJ2-2; D is uncertain. Trimming pared 1 base from V and 4 bases from J, leaving 11 bases between. The CDR3 totals 15 residues. Germline-derived CDR1 and CDR2 are SGHRS and YFSETQ. The CDR3 reads CASSLLSTATGELFF. In DNA form, the CDR3 reads TGCGCCAGCAGCTTGCTGTCGACGGCCACCGGGGAGCTGTTTTTT.

This chain uses TRBV4-2 with TRBJ2-2; D is perhaps TRBD2 (6 bases). Trimming shortened V by 7 bases and J by 1 base, and 19 bases separated the two germline ends. This CDR3 spans 17 amino acids. Germline CDR1 and CDR2: LGHNA and YNFKEQ. CDR3 bases: TGTGCCAGCACCCCGATCTTTGGGAGGCAGAACACCGGGGAGCTGTTTTTT. Its protein product is CASTPIFGRQNTGELFF.

This clone has more than one count but fewer than ten. V usage is TRBV5-1 and J usage is TRBJ2-7; the match to TRBD2 covers 12 bases. Germline lookup yields CDR1 SGHRS and CDR2 YFSETQ. The CDR3 spans 16 residues. V lost 4 bases and J lost 1; bases outside the gene matches: 6. CDR3 residues: CASSITSGRTSYEQYF. CDR3 DNA: TGCGCCAGCAGCATAACTAGCGGGAGGACTTCCTACGAGCAGTACTTC. Variable domain in full (rest from reference TRBV5-1 and TRBJ2-7): KAGVTQTPRYLIKTRGQQVTLSCSPISGHRSVSWYQQTPGQGLQFLFEYFSETQRNKGNFPGRFSGRQFSNSRSEMNVSTLELGDSALYLCASSITSGRTSYEQYFGPGTRLTVT.

This clone was seen a few times. The V gene is TRBV6-5, the J gene TRBJ2-2; no firm D call. From germline, CDR1 is MNHEY and CDR2 SVGAGI. CDR3 length: 14 residues. V was shortened by 2 bases and J by 6 bases, with 10 bases between the two germline ends. CDR3 coding DNA: TGTGCCAGCAGTTACAGGGTTCCCCCCGGGGAGCTGTTTTTT. This translates into CASSYRVPPGELFF.

This clone has more than one count but fewer than ten. The chain employs TRBV4-2 and TRBJ2-7, with 7 bases matching TRBD1. Germline V gene data show CDR1 as LGHNA and CDR2 as YNFKEQ. This CDR3 spans 15 amino acids. Losses at the gene ends were 4 bases for V and 7 bases for J; bases not matched to a gene: 13. Here the CDR3 reads CASSRTRQGLEEQYF. In nucleotides, the CDR3 is TGTGCCAGCAGCCGGACCAGACAGGGTTTGGAGGAGCAGTACTTC.

In this sample, this clone turned up a few times. The chain couples TRBV15 to TRBJ2-1; 15 nucleotides line up with TRBD2. Trimming removed 5 bases from V and 6 bases from J; junction bases left unmatched: 8. The CDR3 is 17 amino acids. The germline gives CDR1 LNHNV, CDR2 YYDKDF (reference sequence). DNA of the CDR3: TGTGCCACCAGCCGGACTAGCGGGAGGGATGGTGGCAATGAGCAGTTCTTC. This translates into CATSRTSGRDGGNEQFF.

The table lists this clone with many counts. The rearrangement links TRBV27 to TRBJ2-4; TRBD2 matches 8 bases. Germline-derived CDR1 and CDR2 are MNHEY and SMNVEV (reference sequence). The CDR3 is 18 residues long. Trimming at V came to 1 base and at J to 7 bases, leaving 15 bases not matched to a gene. CDR3 in amino acids: CASSLFGGSGRTSNIQYF. CDR3 coding DNA: TGTGCCAGCAGTTTATTTGGGGGGAGCGGAAGGACTAGCAACATTCAGTACTTC.

The J gene is TRBJ2-5, the V gene TRBV28, with a possible D match to TRBD2 (5 bases). Germline CDR1 is MDHEN and CDR2 is SYDVKM. Trimming removed 6 bases from V and 7 bases from J, with 15 bases in between. The length of the CDR3 is 13 residues. The CDR3 here is CASSLEYAGTQYF. CDR3 nucleotide sequence: TGTGCCAGCAGCCTAGAGTACGCGGGGACCCAGTACTTC.

In this sample, this clone turned up a few times. V and J are TRBV5-4 and TRBJ2-2, with D perhaps assigned TRBD1 or TRBD2 (5 bases each). V was clipped by 4 bases and J by 4 bases, with 17 bases between them. The length of the CDR3 is 16 residues. Germline V gene lookup returns CDR1 SGHNT and CDR2 YYREEE (reference sequence). The CDR3 region is CASSTGTAVRTGELFF. The DNA of the CDR3 is TGTGCCAGCAGCACCGGGACCGCCGTGCGCACCGGGGAGCTGTTTTTT.

This clone occurred a few times. V is TRBV21-1 and J is TRBJ2-1; the table names TRBD2, a call not compared with the DNA. TRBV21-1 is designated a pseudogene. This CDR3 is 14 amino acids long. The DNA of the CDR3 is TGTGCCAGCAGCAAACAAACTAGCGGAAATGAGCAGTTCTTC. This translates into CASSKQTSGNEQFF.

This clone has at least ten counts. This sequence joins TRBV28 and TRBJ2-7, with TRBD2 matching 7 bases. This CDR3 contains 16 residues. With 5 bases clipped from V and 6 bases from J, the junction kept 16 bases outside the gene matches. In germline, CDR1 is MDHEN, CDR2 SYDVKM. CDR3 DNA sequence: TGTGCCAGCAGTCCCAGACTCCGCCCGGGAGGTGCCGAGCAGTACTTC. Translating gives CASSPRLRPGGAEQYF.

The rearrangement uses TRBV25-1 and TRBJ2-6, with a possible D match to TRBD2 (7 bases). Germline CDR1 is MGHDK and CDR2 is SYGVNS. The germline V and J ends were trimmed by 1 base and 2 bases, with 9 bases remaining between them. The CDR3 contains 16 residues. CDR3 nucleotide sequence: TGTGCCAGCAGTGAATGGGGGGGGCCTGGGGCCAACGTCCTGACTTTC. Its translation is CASSEWGGPGANVLTF.

The chain combines TRBV25-1 with TRBJ2-2; possible D gene TRBD1, 5 bases. V lost 1 base to trimming and J lost 0 bases, with 9 bases between them. The CDR3 covers 16 residues. The germline CDR1 and CDR2 sequences are MGHDK and SYGVNS. CDR3 loop: CASSEFGRANTGELFF. CDR3 bases: TGTGCCAGCAGTGAATTCGGCAGGGCGAACACCGGGGAGCTGTTTTTT.

CDR3 loop: CASSVDQRAETQYF. The DNA for the CDR3 is TGTGCCAGCAGCGTAGATCAGAGGGCCGAGACCCAGTACTTC. The chain uses TRBV9 and TRBJ2-5; D perhaps matches TRBD2 (5 bases). This CDR3 contains 14 residues. V lost 0 bases and J lost 5, with 11 bases in between. Per germline, CDR1 SGDLS and CDR2 YYNGEE.

The sample holds a few counts of this clone. The chain recombines TRBV5-1 with TRBJ2-3; D call uncertain. The CDR3 is 14 residues long. V lost 4 bases to trimming and J lost 5 bases, with 14 bases between them. CDR1 is SGHRS, CDR2 YFSETQ, per germline. For the CDR3, the DNA is TGCGCCAGCAGCCCTATGAACTCGGAAGATACGCAGTATTTT. This sequence encodes CASSPMNSEDTQYF. Supplemented by reference TRBV5-1 and TRBJ2-3, the full variable domain reads KAGVTQTPRYLIKTRGQQVTLSCSPISGHRSVSWYQQTPGQGLQFLFEYFSETQRNKGNFPGRFSGRQFSNSRSEMNVSTLELGDSALYLCASSPMNSEDTQYFGPGTRLTVL.

This clone was detected only a few times. The chain recombines TRBV28 with TRBJ2-6; TRBD1 matches 7 bases. The V and J ends lost 5 bases and 0 bases, in that order; junction bases with no gene match: 1. The germline gives CDR1 MDHEN, CDR2 SYDVKM. This CDR3 has 15 amino acids. The CDR3 protein is CASSRDSSGANVLTF. DNA of the CDR3: TGTGCCAGCAGTCGGGACAGCTCTGGGGCCAACGTCCTGACTTTC.

Of note for this clone: A much bigger clone sits one base away, suggesting this may be a read error. The V gene is TRBV2, the J gene TRBJ1-2; D remains ambiguous. Trimming left V 3 bases short and J 4 bases short, with 6 bases between. The CDR3 is 12 residues long. Germline V gene sequence: CDR1 SNHLY, CDR2 FYNNEI. This chain's CDR3 is CASSDRTYGYTF. The CDR3 DNA reads as TGTGCCAGCAGTGACAGGACCTATGGCTACACCTTC.